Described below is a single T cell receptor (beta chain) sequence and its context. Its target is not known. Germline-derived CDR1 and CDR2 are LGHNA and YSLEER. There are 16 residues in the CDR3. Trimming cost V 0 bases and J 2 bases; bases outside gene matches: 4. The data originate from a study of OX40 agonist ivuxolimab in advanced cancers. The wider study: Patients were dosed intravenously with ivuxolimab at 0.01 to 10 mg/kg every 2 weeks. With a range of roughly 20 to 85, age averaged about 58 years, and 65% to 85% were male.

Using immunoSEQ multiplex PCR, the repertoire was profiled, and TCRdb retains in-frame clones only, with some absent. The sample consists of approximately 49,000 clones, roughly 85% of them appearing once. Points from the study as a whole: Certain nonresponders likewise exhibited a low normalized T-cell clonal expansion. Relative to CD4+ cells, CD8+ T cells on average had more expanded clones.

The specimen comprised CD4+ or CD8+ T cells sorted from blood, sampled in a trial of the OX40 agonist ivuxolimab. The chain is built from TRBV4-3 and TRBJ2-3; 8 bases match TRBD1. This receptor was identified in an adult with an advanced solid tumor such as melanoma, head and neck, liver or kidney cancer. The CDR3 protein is CASSQDPGQVTDTQYF. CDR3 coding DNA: TGCGCCAGCAGCCAAGATCCGGGACAGGTCACAGATACGCAGTATTTT.